The 20 T cell receptor beta chains reported below all come from one sample, sequenced in a study of long-term antiretroviral therapy in people with HIV. At the survey level, the v3.0 immunoSEQ assay was run. TCRdb's table, derived via immunoSEQ multiplex PCR, lists solely in-frame clones and lacks some. The table records about 21,000 clones, approximately 80% of them present only once. Material: unsorted PBMCs, obtained 0.2 years after starting antiretroviral therapy. These receptor sequences come from a woman aged 25 to 39 with HIV.

V and J are TRBV5-5 and TRBJ1-5, with D possibly being TRBD1 (5 bases). The V gene's germline CDR1 is SGHKS and CDR2 YYEKEE (reference sequence). The CDR3 is 18 residues long. Trimming took 3 bases from V and 2 from J, leaving 21 bases between them. DNA of the CDR3: TGTGCCAGCAGCTACGGGGAGGGGTATAGTATTGGCAATCAGCCCCAGCATTTT. Its translation is CASSYGEGYSIGNQPQHF.

This chain connects TRBV18 to TRBJ1-6, with D hard to call. Germline V CDR1 and CDR2: KGHSH, LQKENI. The CDR3 is 13 residues long. V lost 3 bases to trimming and J lost 10 bases, with 10 bases between them. CDR3 in amino acids: CASSPDVTSPLHF. The CDR3 DNA reads TGTGCCAGCTCACCGGATGTAACATCACCCCTCCACTTT.

The chain carries TRBV30 and TRBJ1-3, with D unresolved. Trimming stripped 0 bases from V and 2 bases from J, with 11 bases between. This CDR3 comprises 15 residues. Per germline, CDR1 GTSNPN and CDR2 SVGIG (reference sequence). Here the CDR3 reads CAWSVTADPGNTIYF. CDR3 nucleotide sequence: TGTGCCTGGAGTGTAACGGCAGATCCTGGAAACACCATATATTTT.

This clone has only a few counts. V and J are TRBV19 and TRBJ1-6, with 7 bases that match TRBD1. V dropped 5 bases and J dropped 8; count of bases not matched to a gene: 9. The CDR3 loop spans 15 amino acids. CDR1 and CDR2 (germline): LNHDA, SQIVND (reference sequence). The CDR3 loop reads CASSSTGTADSPLHF. In DNA form, the CDR3 reads TGTGCCAGTAGTTCCACCGGGACAGCGGATTCACCCCTCCACTTT.

The chain recombines TRBV27 with TRBJ2-7, with D perhaps TRBD2 (5 bases). Germline V CDR1 and CDR2: MNHEY, SMNVEV (reference sequence). Trimming stripped 2 bases from V and 7 bases from J, with 15 bases between. This CDR3 comprises 14 residues. The CDR3 sequence: CASSLNGETGEQYV. The CDR3 bases are TGTGCCAGCAGTTTAAACGGGGAGACCGGGGAGCAGTACGTC.

The rearrangement links TRBV5-1 to TRBJ2-5, with a possible D match to TRBD1 (6 bases). The germline CDR1 and CDR2 sequences are SGHRS and YFSETQ. CDR3 length equals 15 residues. Deletions cut 3 bases from V and 3 bases from J, with 15 bases between. The CDR3 sequence: CASSSGTPTKETQYF. The DNA for the CDR3 is TGCGCCAGCAGCTCCGGGACACCAACTAAAGAGACCCAGTACTTC.

This chain connects TRBV19 to TRBJ1-2; 8 bases align to TRBD1. The CDR3 runs to 16 residues. The V and J ends lost 3 bases and 4 bases, in that order; junction bases with no gene match: 10. The V gene's germline CDR1 is LNHDA and CDR2 SQIVND (reference sequence). CDR3 DNA sequence: TGTGCCAGTAGTATCGAGCAGGGGGCGGCGGGCTATGGCTACACCTTC. Its translation is CASSIEQGAAGYGYTF.

The chain links TRBV7-9 to TRBJ2-2; TRBD2 aligns across 15 bases. The CDR3 is 18 residues long. Germline V gene sequence: CDR1 SEHNR, CDR2 FQNEAQ (reference sequence). Trimming removed 5 bases from V and 4 bases from J; junction bases left unmatched: 8. CDR3 in DNA: TGTGCCAGCAGCGCCGGGACTAGCGGGGGGACTTTCACCGGGGAGCTGTTTTTT. It specifies CASSAGTSGGTFTGELFF. Variable domain in full (rest from reference TRBV7-9 and TRBJ2-2): DTGVSQNPRHKITKRGQNVTFRCDPISEHNRLYWYRQTLGQGPEFLTYFQNEAQLEKSRLLSDRFSAERPKGSFSTLEIQRTEQGDSAMYLCASSAGTSGGTFTGELFFGEGSRLTVL.

V usage is TRBV13 and J usage is TRBJ2-1; TRBD1 aligns across 9 bases. V lost 4 bases, J lost 5 bases, and 6 bases stayed unmatched. The CDR3 is 15 residues long. Per the germline V gene, CDR1 is PRHDT and CDR2 is FYEKMQ (reference sequence). CDR3: CASSSSGTGNNEQFF. The DNA of the CDR3 is TGTGCCAGCAGCTCATCCGGGACAGGGAACAATGAGCAGTTCTTC. Supplemented by reference TRBV13 and TRBJ2-1, the full variable domain reads AAGVIQSPRHLIKEKRETATLKCYPIPRHDTVYWYQQGPGQDPQFLISFYEKMQSDKGSIPDRFSAQQFSDYHSELNMSSLELGDSALYFCASSSSGTGNNEQFFGPGTRLTVL.

The V gene is TRBV4-2, the J gene TRBJ1-3; D is ambiguous. This CDR3 is built from 15 residues. V was cut by 6 bases and J by 2 bases, with 14 bases left in between. CDR1 is LGHNA, CDR2 YNFKEQ, per germline. CDR3 amino acids: CASSLEDGAGNTIYF. CDR3 nucleotide sequence: TGTGCCAGCAGTCTTGAGGACGGGGCTGGAAACACCATATATTTT.

This clone was detected a few times. This chain joins TRBV30 and TRBJ2-5; D might be TRBD2 (6 bases). The V end lost 2 bases, the J end lost 8 bases, and 18 bases lay between the germline ends. This CDR3 has 14 residues. In germline, CDR1 is GTSNPN, CDR2 SVGIG (reference sequence). CDR3 nucleotide sequence: TGTGCCTGGAGTCCGGGACTTAGCAAATCCACCCAGTACTTC. It specifies CAWSPGLSKSTQYF.

The chain recombines TRBV7-2 with TRBJ1-4; possibly TRBD1 for D (6 bases). The CDR3 spans 15 residues. Germline V gene data show CDR1 as SGHTA and CDR2 as FQGNSA. Trimming removed 5 bases from V and 7 bases from J, with 17 bases in between. The CDR3 loop reads CASSPQGRWGEKLFF. DNA for the CDR3: TGTGCCAGCAGCCCCCAGGGGAGGTGGGGTGAAAAACTGTTTTTT.

This sequence joins TRBV10-3 and TRBJ2-3; perhaps D is TRBD1 or TRBD2 (6 bases each). The CDR3 length is 14 residues. Germline lookup yields CDR1 ENHRY and CDR2 SYGVKD. Deletions cut 3 bases from V and 6 bases from J, with 13 bases between. CDR3 amino acids: CAISEGGGWDTQYF. DNA of the CDR3: TGTGCCATCAGTGAAGGAGGGGGGTGGGATACGCAGTATTTT.

The chain is built from TRBV29-1 and TRBJ2-1; D may be TRBD1 (6 bases). CDR3 length: 13 amino acids. Germline CDR1 and CDR2: SQVTM and ANQGSEA. V lost 0 bases to trimming and J lost 4 bases, with 7 bases between them. The CDR3 region has the DNA TGCAGCGTTGAAGAGGACAGATACAATGAGCAGTTCTTC. Amino acids: CSVEEDRYNEQFF.

The chain uses TRBV27 and TRBJ2-1, with TRBD2 matching over 7 bases. This CDR3 contains 14 residues. Germline V lookup: CDR1 MNHEY, CDR2 SMNVEV (reference sequence). The junction had 7 bases not matched to a gene; V was cut back by 7 bases and J by 4 bases. The CDR3 loop is CASNPASGYNEQFF. Written as DNA, the CDR3 is TGTGCCAGCAACCCGGCTAGCGGTTACAATGAGCAGTTCTTC.

The CDR3 sequence: CASSVQSIPGTEAFF. The CDR3, as DNA: TGTGCCAGCAGTGTTCAATCCATTCCGGGGACTGAAGCTTTCTTT. The chain employs TRBV6-4 and TRBJ1-1, with unresolved D. Germline V gene data show CDR1 as MRHNA and CDR2 as SNTAGT. V lost 4 bases and J 5 bases, leaving 17 bases between the germline ends. The CDR3 extends over 15 amino acids.

The V call is TRBV5-1, the J call TRBJ1-1; possibly TRBD1 for D (6 bases). This CDR3 is built from 14 residues. Germline V lookup: CDR1 SGHRS, CDR2 YFSETQ. Trimming took 4 bases from V and 5 from J, leaving 15 bases between them. The CDR3 nucleotides are TGCGCCAGCAGCGTACAACCGGGGACAACTGAAGCTTTCTTT. The encoded protein is CASSVQPGTTEAFF.

This clone has only one observation. The chain uses TRBV30 and TRBJ1-5, with TRBD1 matching over 7 bases. Looked up from germline, CDR1 is GTSNPN and CDR2 is SVGIG (reference sequence). The ends lost 0 bases at V and 0 bases at J; junction bases unmatched: 5. CDR3 length equals 16 residues. CDR3 protein: CAWSVSGGYSNQPQHF. DNA of the CDR3: TGTGCCTGGAGTGTTTCAGGGGGTTATAGCAATCAGCCCCAGCATTTT.

The J gene is TRBJ2-1, the V gene TRBV19; 9 bases are a match to TRBD1. The V gene end was trimmed by 9 bases and the J gene end by 6 bases; junction bases not matched to a gene: 9. The CDR3 runs to 14 residues. Germline values: CDR1 LNHDA, CDR2 SQIVND (reference sequence). The CDR3 DNA follows: TGTGCCAGCGACAGGGGGGCCACCCGCAATGAGCAGTTCTTC. Its translation: CASDRGATRNEQFF.

The chain recombines TRBV19 with TRBJ1-1; D is possibly TRBD1 (6 bases). This CDR3 region has 18 residues. Germline assignment: CDR1 LNHDA and CDR2 SQIVND (reference sequence). Between the trimmed V and J ends, which lost 0 bases and 5 bases, there was a span of 22 bases. DNA of the CDR3: TGTGCCAGTAGTATAGATCGCGGGCAGGGGAGGATTAGGACTGAAGCTTTCTTT. This sequence encodes CASSIDRGQGRIRTEAFF.